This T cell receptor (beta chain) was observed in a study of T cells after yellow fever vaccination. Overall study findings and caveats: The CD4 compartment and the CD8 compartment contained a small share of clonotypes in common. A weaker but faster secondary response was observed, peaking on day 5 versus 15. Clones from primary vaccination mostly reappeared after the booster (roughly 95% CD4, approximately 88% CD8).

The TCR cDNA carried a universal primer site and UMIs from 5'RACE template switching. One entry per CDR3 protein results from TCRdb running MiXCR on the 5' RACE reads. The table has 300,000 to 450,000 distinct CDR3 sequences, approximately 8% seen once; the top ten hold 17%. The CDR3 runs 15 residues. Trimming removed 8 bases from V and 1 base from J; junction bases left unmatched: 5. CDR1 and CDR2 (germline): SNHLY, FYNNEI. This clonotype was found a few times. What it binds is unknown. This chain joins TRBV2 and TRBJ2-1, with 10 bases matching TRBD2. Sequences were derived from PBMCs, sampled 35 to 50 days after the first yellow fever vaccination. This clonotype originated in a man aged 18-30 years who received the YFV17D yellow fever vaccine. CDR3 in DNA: TGTGCCAGCTCCACTAGCGGGGTTTCCTACAATGAGCAGTTCTTC. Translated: CASSTSGVSYNEQFF.